The rows below give T cell receptor beta chains drawn from one sample of a study of OX40 agonist ivuxolimab in advanced cancers. Assay: immunoSEQ multiplex PCR; the TCRdb copy retains only in-frame clones and omits some. This repertoire shows roughly 60,000 clones, approximately 89% found once; its top ten account for about 0.46%. This material consisted of CD4+ or CD8+ T cells sorted from blood, taken in a trial of the OX40 agonist ivuxolimab. The receptor source for this set is an adult with an advanced solid tumor such as melanoma, head and neck, liver or kidney cancer. The CDR3 runs from the conserved cysteine through the conserved F or W. Fields, in order: CDR3 protein, CDR3 DNA, clone size, D gene, J gene, V gene. A D gene is named only where the DNA matches it firmly. Clone size is not always given. Where it is, it says once, few, many or a class for expanded clones.

cdr3_aa: CASLGGPATGELFF
cdr3_nt: TGTGCTAGTTTGGGCGGGCCGGCCACCGGGGAGCTGTTTTTT
clone_size: .
d_call: .
j_call: TRBJ2-2
v_call: TRBV12-5

cdr3_aa: CASSSGTSGYEQYF
cdr3_nt: TGCGCCAGCAGCTCCGGGACTAGCGGGTACGAGCAGTACTTC
clone_size: .
d_call: TRBD2
j_call: TRBJ2-7
v_call: TRBV5-1

cdr3_aa: CASSLVYRDEKLFF
cdr3_nt: TGTGCCAGCAGCTTAGTATACAGGGATGAAAAACTGTTTTTT
clone_size: .
d_call: .
j_call: TRBJ1-4
v_call: TRBV7-2

cdr3_aa: CASSQDGGGYGYTF
cdr3_nt: TGTGCCAGCAGCCAAGATGGGGGCGGCTATGGCTACACCTTC
clone_size: .
d_call: .
j_call: TRBJ1-2
v_call: TRBV14

cdr3_aa: CASSYRGIGGYTF
cdr3_nt: TGTGCCAGCAGTTACAGGGGCATTGGTGGCTACACCTTC
clone_size: .
d_call: .
j_call: TRBJ1-2
v_call: TRBV6-5

cdr3_aa: CASSFGENYGYTF
cdr3_nt: TGTGCCAGCAGTTTCGGGGAGAACTATGGCTACACCTTC
clone_size: .
d_call: .
j_call: TRBJ1-2
v_call: TRBV27

cdr3_aa: CSVEEGSNEQFF
cdr3_nt: TGCAGCGTTGAAGAAGGGAGCAATGAGCAGTTCTTC
clone_size: .
d_call: .
j_call: TRBJ2-1
v_call: TRBV29-1

cdr3_aa: CASSLPGLAGKVPNEQFF
cdr3_nt: TGTGCCAGCAGCTTACCCGGACTAGCGGGAAAGGTCCCCAATGAGCAGTTCTTC
clone_size: .
d_call: TRBD2
j_call: TRBJ2-1
v_call: TRBV5-4

cdr3_aa: CASSLDQGETQYF
cdr3_nt: TGTGCCAGCAGCTTGGACCAGGGAGAGACCCAGTACTTC
clone_size: .
d_call: .
j_call: TRBJ2-5
v_call: TRBV5-4

cdr3_aa: CASSKTGIHSGEQYF
cdr3_nt: TGTGCCAGCAGCAAGACAGGGATCCATTCAGGCGAGCAGTACTTC
clone_size: .
d_call: TRBD1
j_call: TRBJ2-7
v_call: TRBV7-8

cdr3_aa: CASSLSGPANTEAFF
cdr3_nt: TGTGCCAGCAGCTTATCGGGCCCGGCGAACACTGAAGCTTTCTTT
clone_size: .
d_call: .
j_call: TRBJ1-1
v_call: TRBV7-8

cdr3_aa: CASSFLDRTLYGYTF
cdr3_nt: TGTGCCAGCAGCTTCCTGGACAGGACCCTCTATGGCTACACCTTC
clone_size: .
d_call: TRBD1
j_call: TRBJ1-2
v_call: TRBV7-7

cdr3_aa: CASRLTGAGNTIYF
cdr3_nt: TGTGCCAGTAGATTGACAGGGGCTGGAAACACCATATATTTT
clone_size: .
d_call: TRBD1
j_call: TRBJ1-3
v_call: TRBV19

cdr3_aa: CASSPLQLITDTQYF
cdr3_nt: TGTGCCAGCTCACCACTACAGTTGATCACAGATACGCAGTATTTT
clone_size: .
d_call: .
j_call: TRBJ2-3
v_call: TRBV18

cdr3_aa: CAFRRDRGQGPYEQYF
cdr3_nt: TGTGCCTTTCGCCGGGACAGGGGGCAAGGTCCCTACGAGCAGTACTTC
clone_size: once
d_call: TRBD1
j_call: TRBJ2-7
v_call: TRBV30

cdr3_aa: CASSKRENTEAFF
cdr3_nt: TGTGCCAGCAGCAAACGGGAGAACACTGAAGCTTTCTTT
clone_size: once
d_call: .
j_call: TRBJ1-1
v_call: TRBV11-2

cdr3_aa: CASSGTANTGELFF
cdr3_nt: TGCGCCAGCAGCGGGACAGCGAACACCGGGGAGCTGTTTTTT
clone_size: .
d_call: TRBD1
j_call: TRBJ2-2
v_call: TRBV5-1

cdr3_aa: CASSETSGRPGETQYF
cdr3_nt: TGTGCCAGCAGTGAAACAAGCGGGAGGCCGGGAGAGACCCAGTACTTC
clone_size: .
d_call: TRBD2
j_call: TRBJ2-5
v_call: TRBV6-1

cdr3_aa: CASSSGRVKAFF
cdr3_nt: TGTGCCAGCAGTTCCGGCCGGGTCAAAGCTTTCTTT
clone_size: .
d_call: .
j_call: TRBJ1-1
v_call: TRBV6-1

cdr3_aa: CASSIPGNTIYF
cdr3_nt: TGTGCCAGTAGTATTCCCGGAAACACCATATATTTT
clone_size: .
d_call: .
j_call: TRBJ1-3
v_call: TRBV19

cdr3_aa: CASSTPGQAGEKLFF
cdr3_nt: TGTGCCAGCAGCACCCCGGGACAGGCGGGGGAAAAACTGTTTTTT
clone_size: .
d_call: TRBD1
j_call: TRBJ1-4
v_call: TRBV7-2

cdr3_aa: CASSLNVASHNEQFF
cdr3_nt: TGTGCCAGCAGCTTGAATGTGGCTAGCCACAATGAGCAGTTCTTC
clone_size: .
d_call: .
j_call: TRBJ2-1
v_call: TRBV5-4

cdr3_aa: CASSFRGLGKIQEQFF
cdr3_nt: TGTGCCAGCAGCTTCAGGGGACTTGGAAAAATTCAAGAGCAGTTCTTC
clone_size: once
d_call: .
j_call: TRBJ2-1
v_call: TRBV7-6

cdr3_aa: CASSESHTPYGYTF
cdr3_nt: TGTGCCAGCAGTGAATCGCACACCCCCTATGGCTACACCTTC
clone_size: .
d_call: .
j_call: TRBJ1-2
v_call: TRBV6-1

cdr3_aa: CASSEHNRQGRNQPQHF
cdr3_nt: TGCGCCAGCAGTGAGCACAACCGGCAGGGTCGTAATCAGCCCCAGCATTTT
clone_size: .
d_call: .
j_call: TRBJ1-5
v_call: TRBV10-2

cdr3_aa: CASSEWTGRNTIYF
cdr3_nt: TGCGCCAGCAGTGAGTGGACAGGGAGAAACACCATATATTTT
clone_size: .
d_call: TRBD1
j_call: TRBJ1-3
v_call: TRBV10-2

cdr3_aa: CAWRPLAASGSGYTF
cdr3_nt: TGTGCCTGGAGACCCTTGGCGGCTTCTGGATCAGGCTACACCTTC
clone_size: .
d_call: .
j_call: TRBJ1-2
v_call: TRBV30

cdr3_aa: CASSAGTLNYGYTF
cdr3_nt: TGTGCCAGCAGTGCCGGGACACTTAACTATGGCTACACCTTC
clone_size: .
d_call: .
j_call: TRBJ1-2
v_call: TRBV2

cdr3_aa: CASSPAGLADSSYEQYF
cdr3_nt: TGTGCCAGCAGCCCCGCAGGACTAGCGGACAGCTCCTACGAGCAGTACTTC
clone_size: .
d_call: TRBD2
j_call: TRBJ2-7
v_call: TRBV7-9

cdr3_aa: CASRDDRYGYTF
cdr3_nt: TGTGCCAGCAGGGACGACAGATATGGCTACACCTTC
clone_size: few
d_call: .
j_call: TRBJ1-2
v_call: TRBV6-6

cdr3_aa: CASSNLQGARDTQYF
cdr3_nt: TGTGCCAGCAGTAACCTCCAGGGGGCTAGGGATACGCAGTATTTT
clone_size: .
d_call: TRBD1
j_call: TRBJ2-3
v_call: TRBV6-5

cdr3_aa: CASSVAIGDPYEQYF
cdr3_nt: TGTGCCAGCAGCGTAGCTATAGGGGACCCCTACGAGCAGTACTTC
clone_size: .
d_call: .
j_call: TRBJ2-7
v_call: TRBV9

cdr3_aa: CASSWGTGGSLYGYTF
cdr3_nt: TGTGCCAGCAGCTGGGGGACAGGGGGCTCGCTCTATGGCTACACCTTC
clone_size: .
d_call: TRBD1
j_call: TRBJ1-2
v_call: TRBV5-4

cdr3_aa: CASSTPGLESGELFF
cdr3_nt: TGTGCCAGTAGTACCCCGGGACTAGAATCCGGGGAGCTGTTTTTT
clone_size: .
d_call: TRBD2
j_call: TRBJ2-2
v_call: TRBV19

cdr3_aa: CAISESRVGTDTQYF
cdr3_nt: TGTGCCATCAGTGAGTCGAGGGTGGGCACAGATACGCAGTATTTT
clone_size: .
d_call: .
j_call: TRBJ2-3
v_call: TRBV10-3

cdr3_aa: CASSLGGTGNNQPQHF
cdr3_nt: TGTGCCAGCAGCTTAGGAGGGACAGGGAACAATCAGCCCCAGCATTTT
clone_size: .
d_call: TRBD1
j_call: TRBJ1-5
v_call: TRBV7-9

cdr3_aa: CASSYLATDAEQYF
cdr3_nt: TGTGCCAGCAGTTACTTAGCCACGGACGCCGAGCAGTACTTC
clone_size: .
d_call: .
j_call: TRBJ2-7
v_call: TRBV6-6

cdr3_aa: CASSLAGGQNIQYF
cdr3_nt: TGTGCCAGCAGTTTAGCAGGGGGGCAAAACATTCAGTACTTC
clone_size: .
d_call: .
j_call: TRBJ2-4
v_call: TRBV27

cdr3_aa: CAWSVRASGSTDTQYF
cdr3_nt: TGTGCCTGGAGTGTACGGGCTAGCGGTAGCACAGATACGCAGTATTTT
clone_size: .
d_call: TRBD2
j_call: TRBJ2-3
v_call: TRBV30

cdr3_aa: CASSLRTGVNEKLFF
cdr3_nt: TGTGCCAGCAGCCTCCGGACAGGGGTTAATGAAAAACTGTTTTTT
clone_size: .
d_call: TRBD1
j_call: TRBJ1-4
v_call: TRBV5-5

cdr3_aa: CASSYGQGMGNQPQHF
cdr3_nt: TGTGCCAGCAGTTACGGGCAGGGTATGGGCAATCAGCCCCAGCATTTT
clone_size: .
d_call: .
j_call: TRBJ1-5
v_call: TRBV6-6

cdr3_aa: CASGPGWTRTDTQYF
cdr3_nt: TGTGCTAGTGGTCCGGGATGGACTAGAACAGATACGCAGTATTTT
clone_size: .
d_call: TRBD2
j_call: TRBJ2-3
v_call: TRBV12-5

cdr3_aa: CASSPGGQGLYEQYF
cdr3_nt: TGCGCCAGCAGCCCCGGAGGACAGGGACTTTACGAGCAGTACTTC
clone_size: .
d_call: TRBD1
j_call: TRBJ2-7
v_call: TRBV5-1

cdr3_aa: CASSPGQASSYEQYF
cdr3_nt: TGTGCCAGCTCACCCGGACAGGCTAGCTCCTACGAGCAGTACTTC
clone_size: .
d_call: TRBD1
j_call: TRBJ2-7
v_call: TRBV18